This TCR beta chain was sequenced in a study of T cell responses to AZD1222 COVID-19 vaccine. Notes on the study in general: It was only after the peak T cell response that any repertoires were sampled.

Method: immunoSEQ multiplex PCR; TCRdb's copy keeps in-frame clones and lacks some. Counted here are 95,000 to 150,000 clones, over 75% occurring once; the ten biggest clones make up about 3.5%. Germline assignment: CDR1 SGHAT and CDR2 FQDESV (reference sequence). V was clipped by 0 bases and J by 10 bases, with 18 bases between them. CDR3 length equals 15 residues. A few counts support this clone. Its target is unknown. The sample was peripheral blood, taken on day 0 of AZD1222 vaccination. The receptor was isolated from an adult in good health. This chain connects TRBV11-1 to TRBJ1-1, with a possible D match to TRBD1 (6 bases). CDR3 DNA sequence: TGTGCCAGCAGCTTAGCGCCGGGGGGCGCGAGTCCAGCTTTCTTT. This codes for CASSLAPGGASPAFF.